The 25 T cell receptor beta chains below all came from one sample that was sequenced in a study of blood T cells in healthy people across ages. For the second PCR, which ran for 7 to 11 cycles, a sample-barcoded 5' primer and a J-beta primer mix were used. Each CDR3 protein gets one entry after TCRdb re-called the 5' RACE reads with MiXCR. In the table there are about 1.1 million distinct CDR3 sequences, approximately 38% of which are singletons. Sample: blood. The receptor source for this set is a man aged 18 to 29 in good health.

The chain uses TRBV20-1 and TRBJ2-5, with D tentatively TRBD1 (5 bases). Germline V lookup: CDR1 DFQATT, CDR2 SNEGSKA (reference sequence). CDR3 length: 15 amino acids. Trimming left V 0 bases short and J 11 bases short, with 22 bases between. The CDR3 here is CSARDSDSPYNEQYF. As DNA, the CDR3 is TGCAGTGCTAGAGATTCCGACAGCCCCTACAATGAGCAGTACTTC.

In this sample, this clonotype turned up a few times. As DNA, the CDR3 is TGCGCCAGCAGACCAAATCAGGGGAGGACCTACAATGAGCAGTTCTTC. It encodes CASRPNQGRTYNEQFF. The chain has TRBV5-1 and TRBJ2-1; the D call may be TRBD1 or TRBD2 (6 bases each). This CDR3 comprises 16 residues. CDR1 and CDR2 from the germline V gene are SGHRS and YFSETQ. Trimming removed 5 bases at V and 2 bases at J, with 17 bases between.

This clonotype was seen only once. The chain uses TRBV3-1 and TRBJ2-1, with D perhaps matching TRBD2 (6 bases). The CDR3 has 15 residues. Germline V gene lookup returns CDR1 LGHDT and CDR2 YNNKEL (reference sequence). The V gene lost 4 bases and the J gene lost 6 bases, with 16 bases spanning the gap. DNA for the CDR3: TGTGCCAGCAGCCGAGATTTATGGGGGGTCAATGAGCAGTTCTTC. It encodes CASSRDLWGVNEQFF.

This clonotype was counted only a few times. This sequence joins TRBV6-2 or TRBV6-3 and TRBJ2-1; D is undetermined. CDR3 length: 14 amino acids. Trimming removed 0 bases at V and 7 bases at J, with 10 bases between. CDR1 and CDR2 from the germline V gene are MNHEY and SVGEGT. Here the CDR3 DNA reads TGTGCCAGCAGTTACTCGAGTGTGGGAAATGAGCAGTTCTTC. Translating gives CASSYSSVGNEQFF.

The V and J genes are TRBV28 and TRBJ2-5; perhaps D is TRBD1 or TRBD2 (5 bases each). The end of the DNA aligns better with TRBJ2-1, so the J call may be wrong. Looked up from germline, CDR1 is MDHEN and CDR2 is SYDVKM. The CDR3 contains 13 residues. Here the CDR3 reads CASSWDVQETQFF. CDR3 nucleotide sequence: TGTGCCAGCAGTTGGGACGTCCAAGAGACCCAGTTCTTC.

V usage is TRBV10-3 and J usage is TRBJ2-3, with D possibly called TRBD1 or TRBD2 (6 bases each). Germline lookup yields CDR1 ENHRY and CDR2 SYGVKD. V was shortened by 10 bases and J by 5 bases, with 19 bases between the two germline ends. CDR3 size: 14 residues. CDR3 sequence: CASTTGRKLDTQYF. The CDR3 DNA reads as TGTGCCAGCACCACAGGGAGGAAATTAGATACGCAGTATTTT.

The V and J genes are TRBV18 and TRBJ1-1; TRBD1 matches 8 bases. The V gene end was trimmed by 4 bases and the J gene end by 2 bases; junction bases not matched to a gene: 6. Germline lookup yields CDR1 KGHSH and CDR2 LQKENI. CDR3 length equals 15 residues. The CDR3 region has the DNA TGTGCCAGCTCACGGAGTGGACAGGGAAACACTGAAGCTTTCTTT. As protein: CASSRSGQGNTEAFF.

This clonotype has only one observation. CDR3 bases: TGTGCCAGCAGCCTCACGTCAGGGGGCAGTAACATGAACACTGAAGCTTTCTTT. It codes for CASSLTSGGSNMNTEAFF. The genes are TRBV4-2 and TRBJ1-1; 8 nucleotides agree with TRBD1. The ends lost 4 bases at V and 0 bases at J; junction bases unmatched: 13. Per germline, CDR1 LGHNA and CDR2 YNFKEQ. The CDR3 totals 18 residues.

In its sample, this clonotype was seen a few times. The V gene is TRBV12-3 or TRBV12-4, the J gene TRBJ1-2; D gene uncertain. Trimming pared 3 bases from V and 7 bases from J, leaving 12 bases between. The CDR3 consists of 13 residues. This chain's CDR3 is CASSFYGVGGYTF. CDR3 DNA sequence: TGTGCCAGCAGTTTTTACGGGGTTGGTGGCTACACCTTC.

V usage is TRBV12-3 or TRBV12-4 and J usage is TRBJ2-1; a possible D gene is TRBD2 (6 bases). CDR3 length equals 13 residues. V lost 5 bases to trimming and J lost 4 bases, with 9 bases between them. The CDR3 sequence is CASSRLGYNEQFF. For the CDR3, the DNA is TGTGCCAGCAGTCGACTAGGTTACAATGAGCAGTTCTTC.

The chain joins TRBV20-1 to TRBJ1-6; D ambiguous. The CDR3 covers 12 residues. V lost 6 bases and J lost 8, with 11 bases in between. Germline V CDR1 and CDR2: DFQATT, SNEGSKA (reference sequence). In DNA, the CDR3 is TGCAGTGCCAGCGGTCCGCATTCACCCCTCCACTTT. Its translation is CSASGPHSPLHF.

The J gene is TRBJ2-7, the V gene TRBV18; D is undetermined. Germline-derived CDR1 and CDR2 are KGHSH and LQKENI. The CDR3 totals 13 residues. Deletions cut 3 bases from V and 0 bases from J, with 6 bases between. For the CDR3, the DNA is TGTGCCAGCTCACCCCTCCTCTCCTACGAGCAGTACTTC. Residues: CASSPLLSYEQYF.

This chain connects TRBV20-1 to TRBJ2-7; 7 positions match TRBD1. CDR1 is DFQATT, CDR2 SNEGSKA, per germline (reference sequence). The CDR3 is 14 residues long. Trimming removed 3 bases from V and 1 base from J; junction bases left unmatched: 6. DNA of the CDR3: TGCAGTGCTAGCTCCAAGACAGGGTCCTACGAGCAGTACTTC. This sequence encodes CSASSKTGSYEQYF.

This chain joins TRBV7-8 and TRBJ2-7, with TRBD1 matching 9 bases. The DNA matches TRBJ2-5 better at its end, which makes the J call doubtful. Germline V gene lookup returns CDR1 SGHVS and CDR2 FQNEAQ. The CDR3 sequence is 15 residues long. The DNA for the CDR3 is TGTGCCAGCAGCCTTATTACAGGGGGCGGTGAGACCCAGTACTTC. Translated: CASSLITGGGETQYF.

This chain joins TRBV6-6 and TRBJ1-1; the D is unclear. This CDR3 spans 12 amino acids. The germline V and J ends were trimmed by 6 bases and 5 bases, with 10 bases remaining between them. Germline CDR1 MNHNY, CDR2 SVGAGI (reference sequence). This chain's CDR3 is CASSPDGTEAFF. The DNA of the CDR3 is TGTGCCAGCAGCCCCGACGGAACTGAAGCTTTCTTT.

The rearrangement links TRBV7-9 to TRBJ2-3; D is uncertain. Trimming shortened V by 5 bases and J by 1 base, and 10 bases separated the two germline ends. Germline CDR1 SEHNR, CDR2 FQNEAQ (reference sequence). The CDR3 is made up of 14 amino acids. The CDR3 protein is CASSVSQGTDTQYF. CDR3 bases: TGTGCCAGCAGCGTTTCCCAGGGCACAGATACGCAGTATTTT.

The rearrangement uses TRBV12-3 or TRBV12-4 and TRBJ1-1; 7 bases are shared with TRBD1. The V and J ends lost 6 bases and 5 bases, in that order; junction bases with no gene match: 12. This CDR3 spans 15 amino acids. CDR3 protein: CASRSHGDSATEAFF. The DNA for the CDR3 is TGTGCCAGCAGGTCCCATGGGGACAGTGCGACTGAAGCTTTCTTT.

The chain has TRBV20-1 and TRBJ2-6; unclear D gene. V lost 3 bases and J 0 bases, leaving 9 bases between the germline ends. Germline lookup yields CDR1 DFQATT and CDR2 SNEGSKA (reference sequence). CDR3 length equals 15 residues. For the CDR3, the DNA is TGCAGTGCTAGGGAGATAGTCTCTGGGGCCAACGTCCTGACTTTC. Translating it yields CSAREIVSGANVLTF.

This rearrangement joins TRBV7-2 to TRBJ1-4; 9 bases fit TRBD1. Germline values: CDR1 SGHTA, CDR2 FQGNSA. The CDR3 is 17 residues long. The J segment lost 7 bases and the V segment lost 0 bases, leaving 9 bases of the junction unmatched. CDR3 nucleotide sequence: TGTGCCAGCAGCTTAGCGTTTCCGGGACAGGGAACTGAAAAACTGTTTTTT. Protein sequence: CASSLAFPGQGTEKLFF.

As concerns this clonotype: One end of the junction is discordant with germline, which a read error may explain. The CDR3 sequence: CASSQGGGLNTEASF. Written as DNA, the CDR3 is TGCGCCAGCAGCCAAGGCGGGGGATTGAACACTGAAGCTTCCTTT. The chain has TRBV4-3 and TRBJ1-1; weak D call: TRBD1 (5 bases). Germline V gene sequence: CDR1 LGHNA, CDR2 YSLEER. The CDR3 is 15 amino acids.

This clonotype occurred a few times. The chain is built from TRBV6-1 and TRBJ1-2; the match to TRBD1 covers 7 bases. The CDR3 consists of 19 residues. Per the germline V gene, CDR1 is MNHNS and CDR2 is SASEGT. The V gene end was trimmed by 3 bases and the J gene end by 3 bases; junction bases not matched to a gene: 19. The CDR3 DNA reads as TGTGCCAGCAGTGATGTCGCTGGGCAGGGGGTAATGTTTGACTATGGCTACACCTTC. Protein sequence: CASSDVAGQGVMFDYGYTF.

This chain joins TRBV7-8 and TRBJ1-5; tentatively, D is TRBD1 (6 bases). The V gene's germline CDR1 is SGHVS and CDR2 FQNEAQ. The CDR3 length is 15 residues. V lost 6 bases, J lost 0 bases, and 12 bases lay in between. DNA for the CDR3: TGTGCCAGCAGAAAAGACAGGTTTAGCAATCAGCCCCAGCATTTT. Translated, it gives CASRKDRFSNQPQHF.

This clonotype was counted a few times. V usage is TRBV25-1 and J usage is TRBJ2-1; D gene uncertain. The J call is in doubt because the DNA end fits TRBJ2-7 better. This CDR3 region has 13 residues. Germline V gene sequence: CDR1 MGHDK, CDR2 SYGVNS. The CDR3 loop reads CASRQSSYNEQYF. CDR3 coding DNA: TGTGCCAGCAGACAGAGCTCCTACAATGAGCAGTACTTC.

This clonotype turned up a few times. This chain joins TRBV24-1 and TRBJ2-3; D unclear. V lost 4 bases and J 1 base, leaving 8 bases between the germline ends. This CDR3 has 14 residues. Germline V gene lookup returns CDR1 KGHDR and CDR2 SFDVKD. The CDR3 region is CATSDRQGTDTQYF. The CDR3 bases are TGTGCCACCAGTGACCGCCAGGGCACAGATACGCAGTATTTT.

This clonotype was detected only a few times. V gene TRBV10-3 combines with J gene TRBJ1-5; weak D call: TRBD1 (5 bases). Germline-derived CDR1 and CDR2 are ENHRY and SYGVKD. Trimming removed 10 bases from V and 5 bases from J, with 15 bases in between. The CDR3 sequence is 13 residues long. This chain's CDR3 is CATAGSGDQPQHF. Here the CDR3 DNA reads TGTGCCACCGCAGGGTCGGGGGATCAGCCCCAGCATTTT.